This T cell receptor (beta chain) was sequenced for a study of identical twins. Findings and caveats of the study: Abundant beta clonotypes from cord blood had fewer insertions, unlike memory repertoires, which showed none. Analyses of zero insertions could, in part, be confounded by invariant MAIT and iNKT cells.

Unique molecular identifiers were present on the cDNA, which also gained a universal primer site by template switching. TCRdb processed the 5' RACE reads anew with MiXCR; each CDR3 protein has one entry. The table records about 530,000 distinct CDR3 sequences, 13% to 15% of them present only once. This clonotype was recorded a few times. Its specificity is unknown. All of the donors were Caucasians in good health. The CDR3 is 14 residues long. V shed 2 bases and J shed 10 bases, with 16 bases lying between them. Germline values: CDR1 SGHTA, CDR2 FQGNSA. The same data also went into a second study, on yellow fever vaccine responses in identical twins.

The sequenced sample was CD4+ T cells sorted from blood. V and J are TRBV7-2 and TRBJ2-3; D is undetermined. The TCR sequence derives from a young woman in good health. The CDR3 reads CASSLKYANPPQYF. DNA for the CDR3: TGTGCCAGCAGCTTAAAGTACGCAAACCCCCCGCAGTATTTT.